The rows below give T cell receptor beta chains drawn from one sample of a study of T cells in Graves' hyperthyroidism and ophthalmopathy. TCRdb called the multiplex PCR reads again in MiXCR, with one record for every CDR3 protein. The table has 450,000 to 650,000 distinct CDR3 sequences, over 12% seen once; the top ten hold 7% to 9%. Sequenced: blood. The receptors were sampled from a woman under 30 with Graves' ophthalmopathy. Each CDR3 is given with its conserved first and last residue.

cdr3_length: 14
j_call: TRBJ2-3
v_call: TRBV2
cdr3_aa: CASRRTGSTDTQYF

cdr3_length: 16
j_call: TRBJ1-4
v_call: TRBV4-2
cdr3_aa: CASSQAARSSNEKLFF

cdr3_length: 16
j_call: TRBJ1-2
v_call: TRBV13
cdr3_aa: CASSTAPGGGRYGYTF

cdr3_length: 15
j_call: TRBJ2-1
v_call: TRBV27
cdr3_aa: CASSAGTEPYNEQFF

cdr3_length: 16
j_call: TRBJ2-7
v_call: TRBV29-1
cdr3_aa: CSARVHAGGSSYEQYF

cdr3_length: 13
j_call: TRBJ2-1
v_call: TRBV7-3
cdr3_aa: CASSLTPGFGQFF

cdr3_length: 15
j_call: TRBJ2-4
v_call: TRBV6-2/TRBV6-3
cdr3_aa: CASRAGWGDKNIQYF

cdr3_length: 14
j_call: TRBJ2-1
v_call: TRBV20-1
cdr3_aa: CSAWTARSTGEQFF

cdr3_length: 16
j_call: TRBJ2-7
v_call: TRBV4-1
cdr3_aa: CASSQDLGQGFNEQYF

cdr3_length: 16
j_call: TRBJ2-7
v_call: TRBV7-2
cdr3_aa: CASSLVSGRAYYEQYF

cdr3_length: 16
j_call: TRBJ2-7
v_call: TRBV4-3
cdr3_aa: CASSQGIGDGRYEQYF

cdr3_length: 15
j_call: TRBJ2-7
v_call: TRBV4-3
cdr3_aa: CASSPRAGGKNEQYF

cdr3_length: 18
j_call: TRBJ2-1
v_call: TRBV6-1
cdr3_aa: CASSEEVLAGGTGDEQFF

cdr3_length: 15
j_call: TRBJ2-5
v_call: TRBV4-3
cdr3_aa: CASSQDPGHTETQYF

cdr3_length: 18
j_call: TRBJ1-1
v_call: TRBV6-1
cdr3_aa: CASSAGTGEIGLNTEAFF

cdr3_length: 15
j_call: TRBJ2-2
v_call: TRBV20-1
cdr3_aa: CSASPGSVNTGELFF

cdr3_length: 15
j_call: TRBJ1-6
v_call: TRBV28
cdr3_aa: CASSTDSGVNSPLHF

cdr3_length: 17
j_call: TRBJ1-2
v_call: TRBV7-2
cdr3_aa: CASSLEVPRQGAYGYTF

cdr3_length: 15
j_call: TRBJ1-5
v_call: TRBV28
cdr3_aa: CASIEERQGGQPQHF

cdr3_length: 18
j_call: TRBJ2-1
v_call: TRBV24-1
cdr3_aa: CATSDSVRRDRGRNEQFF

cdr3_length: 16
j_call: TRBJ1-1
v_call: TRBV6-1
cdr3_aa: CASSPGIGAEGTEAFF

cdr3_length: 16
j_call: TRBJ1-3
v_call: TRBV6-5
cdr3_aa: CASSSRPDSLGNTIYF

cdr3_length: 14
j_call: TRBJ2-1
v_call: TRBV20-1
cdr3_aa: CSAREPTSFGEQFF

cdr3_length: 19
j_call: TRBJ2-7
v_call: TRBV4-1
cdr3_aa: CASSQYWLSGGNDHYEQYF

cdr3_length: 15
j_call: TRBJ1-5
v_call: TRBV19
cdr3_aa: CASLTGTGSFQPQHF

cdr3_length: 15
j_call: TRBJ2-2
v_call: TRBV6-1
cdr3_aa: CASSVSQGNTGELFF

cdr3_length: 14
j_call: TRBJ1-2
v_call: TRBV28
cdr3_aa: CASSQVSFKWGYTF

cdr3_length: 13
j_call: TRBJ2-3
v_call: TRBV11-3
cdr3_aa: CASSRAGTDTQYF

cdr3_length: 14
j_call: TRBJ2-1
v_call: TRBV12-3/TRBV12-4
cdr3_aa: CASRLPGGGNEQFF

cdr3_length: 14
j_call: TRBJ2-7
v_call: TRBV12-3/TRBV12-4
cdr3_aa: CASSDSGNSYEQYF

cdr3_length: 16
j_call: TRBJ2-5
v_call: TRBV6-6
cdr3_aa: CASSYSGRGYQETQYF

cdr3_length: 13
j_call: TRBJ2-7
v_call: TRBV6-5
cdr3_aa: CASSYSPRTGQYF

cdr3_length: 13
j_call: TRBJ2-1
v_call: TRBV12-3/TRBV12-4
cdr3_aa: CASFTTGYNEQFF

cdr3_length: 16
j_call: TRBJ2-3
v_call: TRBV19
cdr3_aa: CASKPRSGPTTDTQYF

cdr3_length: 13
j_call: TRBJ2-5
v_call: TRBV7-2
cdr3_aa: CASWDWDQETQYF

cdr3_length: 16
j_call: TRBJ2-1
v_call: TRBV11-2
cdr3_aa: CASSQRGQGLYNEQFF

cdr3_length: 14
j_call: TRBJ2-7
v_call: TRBV28
cdr3_aa: CASSWTSGNYEQYF

cdr3_length: 15
j_call: -
v_call: TRBV15
cdr3_aa: CATSATRGIYNEQYF

cdr3_length: 16
j_call: TRBJ2-1
v_call: TRBV5-6
cdr3_aa: CASYLSLAPSYNEQFF

cdr3_length: 14
j_call: TRBJ2-7
v_call: TRBV2
cdr3_aa: CASSLRFLGYEQYF

cdr3_length: 13
j_call: TRBJ2-7
v_call: TRBV20-1
cdr3_aa: CSALSGSSYEQYF

cdr3_length: 13
j_call: TRBJ2-7
v_call: TRBV10-3
cdr3_aa: CAINNPDAYEQYF

cdr3_length: 13
j_call: TRBJ2-1
v_call: TRBV6-1
cdr3_aa: CANLAGGYNEQFF

cdr3_length: 15
j_call: TRBJ2-7
v_call: TRBV14
cdr3_aa: CASSHRQGEGYEQYF

cdr3_length: 15
j_call: TRBJ2-5
v_call: TRBV11-1
cdr3_aa: CASSRLAGLQETQYF